This is a list of T cell receptor beta chains from one sample in a study of Graves' ophthalmopathy and Graves' hyperthyroidism. TCRdb re-derived calls from the multiplex PCR reads in MiXCR, one entry per CDR3 protein. This repertoire shows 300,000 to 400,000 distinct CDR3 sequences, roughly 15% found once; its top ten account for 9% to 15%. What was sequenced was peripheral blood. The source is an adult man with Graves' ophthalmopathy. The CDR3 runs from the conserved cysteine through the conserved F or W. The D gene is left open where the match is weak. Expanded clones get a size class; other rows say once, few or many, or leave the size out.

V: TRBV5-1; J: TRBJ2-7; D: TRBD1; size: many; DNA: TGCGCCAGCAGCCCCGGACAGGGATTCGAGCAGTACTTC; CDR3: CASSPGQGFEQYF
V: TRBV6-5; J: TRBJ2-2; D: TRBD1; size: .; DNA: TGTGCCAGCAGTTACGACAGGGGGACCGGGGAGCTGTTTTTT; CDR3: CASSYDRGTGELFF
V: TRBV15; J: TRBJ2-5; D: TRBD2; size: many; DNA: TGTGCCACCAGCAGAGAGGGACTAGCGGGAGTGAGGCTGGAGACCCAGTACTTC; CDR3: CATSREGLAGVRLETQYF
V: TRBV6-2/TRBV6-3; J: TRBJ1-1; D: .; size: many; DNA: TGTGCCAGCAGTTACGCTGGGGGGGCTAACACTGAAGCTTTCTTT; CDR3: CASSYAGGANTEAFF
V: TRBV6-2/TRBV6-3; J: TRBJ1-1; D: .; size: few; DNA: TGTGCCAGCCGAGGCGGGGGAGTGACTGAAGCTTTCTTT; CDR3: CASRGGGVTEAFF
V: TRBV20-1; J: TRBJ1-1; D: .; size: many; DNA: TGCAGTGCTAGAGAAGGGGGAACAGGAGAAGCTTTCTTT; CDR3: CSAREGGTGEAFF
V: TRBV7-2; J: TRBJ1-3; D: .; size: few; DNA: TGTGCCAGCAGCTTCACCCCCCGCACTGGAAACACCATATATTTT; CDR3: CASSFTPRTGNTIYF
V: TRBV18; J: TRBJ1-1; D: TRBD1; size: .; DNA: TGTGCCAGCTCACCATCCGGGACAGGGGCAAACACTGAAGCTTTCTTT; CDR3: CASSPSGTGANTEAFF
V: TRBV6-1; J: TRBJ1-2; D: .; size: .; DNA: TGTGCCAGCACACGAGGGGCCAGCCCAGCTTATGGCTACACCTTC; CDR3: CASTRGASPAYGYTF
V: TRBV5-1; J: TRBJ1-1; D: TRBD1; size: few; DNA: TGCGCCAGCAGCGGCGGGACAGGGAATTTCTACACTGAAGCTTTCTTT; CDR3: CASSGGTGNFYTEAFF
V: TRBV24-1; J: TRBJ2-5; D: TRBD1; size: many; DNA: TGTGCCACCAGTGCCCTCGTGAGGGGGCGCATGGAGACCCAGTACTTC; CDR3: CATSALVRGRMETQYF
V: TRBV6-9; J: TRBJ1-2; D: TRBD1; size: many; DNA: TGTGCCAGCAGATCGGACAGGGCCCATGGCTACACCTTC; CDR3: CASRSDRAHGYTF
V: TRBV12-3/TRBV12-4; J: TRBJ2-7; D: .; size: many; DNA: TGTGCCAGCACCCATTCCCGAGGCTCCTACGAGCAGTACTTC; CDR3: CASTHSRGSYEQYF
V: TRBV6-5; J: TRBJ1-1; D: .; size: many; DNA: TGTGCCAGCAGTTACTCGGGGGTCAACACTGAAGCTTTCTTT; CDR3: CASSYSGVNTEAFF
V: TRBV19; J: TRBJ2-7; D: .; size: .; DNA: TGTGCCAGTAGTACGCGACAGGTCCGGGGAGGCGAGCAGTACTTC; CDR3: CASSTRQVRGGEQYF
V: TRBV5-1; J: TRBJ2-7; D: TRBD1; size: many; DNA: TGCGCCAGCCATTCTGGAGGGACAGGCTCCTACGAGCAGTACTTC; CDR3: CASHSGGTGSYEQYF
V: TRBV20-1; J: TRBJ1-2; D: .; size: many; DNA: TGCAGTGTTCAGGGGACACTCTATGGCTACACCTTC; CDR3: CSVQGTLYGYTF
V: TRBV7-2; J: TRBJ2-7; D: TRBD1; size: many; DNA: TGTGCCAGCAGCCCAGAACAGGGGGTGTCGTACGAGCAGTACTTC; CDR3: CASSPEQGVSYEQYF
V: TRBV28; J: TRBJ2-5; D: TRBD2; size: many; DNA: TGTGCCAGCAGTTTACCTCGACTAGCAACCATCCAAGAGACCCAGTACTTC; CDR3: CASSLPRLATIQETQYF
V: TRBV12-3/TRBV12-4; J: TRBJ2-7; D: .; size: .; DNA: TGTGCCAGCAGTCCAGGGAATAATGGCGAGCAGTACTTC; CDR3: CASSPGNNGEQYF
V: TRBV6-1; J: TRBJ2-5; D: .; size: many; DNA: TGTGCCAGCAGTGAAGCGGGCGGGACCCAAGAGACCCAGTACTTC; CDR3: CASSEAGGTQETQYF
V: TRBV6-2/TRBV6-3; J: TRBJ1-1; D: TRBD1; size: many; DNA: TGTGCCAGCAGAACCCGACAGGGGGTAAGGACTGAAGCTTTCTTT; CDR3: CASRTRQGVRTEAFF
V: TRBV7-2; J: TRBJ2-7; D: .; size: many; DNA: .; CDR3: CASSLVASGSIGVRHF
V: TRBV6-5; J: TRBJ1-1; D: .; size: many; DNA: TGTGCCAGCAGTTATATAGCGCGGTTGAACACTGAAGCTTTCTTT; CDR3: CASSYIARLNTEAFF
V: TRBV6-2/TRBV6-3; J: TRBJ2-7; D: .; size: many; DNA: TGTGCCAGCAACATAGGGAGAGAGAGAGCCTACGAGCAGTACTTC; CDR3: CASNIGRERAYEQYF
V: TRBV15; J: TRBJ1-3; D: .; size: .; DNA: TGTGCCACCAGCAGATATGGGGCACCCGGAAACACCATATATTTT; CDR3: CATSRYGAPGNTIYF
V: TRBV7-8; J: TRBJ2-7; D: .; size: once; DNA: TGTGCCAGCAGCTTATACACCTCCTACGAGCAGTACTTC; CDR3: CASSLYTSYEQYF
V: TRBV30; J: TRBJ1-1; D: .; size: many; DNA: TGTGCCTGGAGTCGACGGACGAACACTGAAGCTTTCTTT; CDR3: CAWSRRTNTEAFF
V: TRBV2; J: TRBJ1-5; D: .; size: .; DNA: TGTGCCATCAGTGAGGGAAATAGGGGCCAGCCCCAGCATTTT; CDR3: CAISEGNRGQPQHF
V: TRBV30; J: TRBJ2-3; D: .; size: many; DNA: TGTGCCTGGGGCCTCGTCACAGATACGCAGTATTTT; CDR3: CAWGLVTDTQYF
V: TRBV6-5; J: TRBJ2-7; D: TRBD2; size: many; DNA: TGTGCCAGCAGTTACTCATCACTAGCGTACTCCTACGAGCAGTACTTC; CDR3: CASSYSSLAYSYEQYF
V: TRBV2; J: TRBJ2-7; D: TRBD1; size: many; DNA: TGTGCCAGCAATCGACAGGGTCCCGAGCAGTACTTC; CDR3: CASNRQGPEQYF
V: TRBV14; J: TRBJ1-2; D: .; size: few; DNA: TGTGCCAGCAGTCCGACACAGGGTTACTATGGCTACACCTTC; CDR3: CASSPTQGYYGYTF
V: TRBV6-1; J: TRBJ2-2; D: .; size: .; DNA: TGTGCCAGCAGTGACCGGGGCCACACCGGGGAGCTGTTTTTT; CDR3: CASSDRGHTGELFF
V: TRBV6-2/TRBV6-3; J: TRBJ1-2; D: .; size: many; DNA: TGTGCCAGCAGTTACGACAGCGGCTATGGCTACACCTTC; CDR3: CASSYDSGYGYTF
V: TRBV4-2; J: TRBJ2-7; D: TRBD1; size: many; DNA: TGTGCCAGCACCGCCGGGACAGGGGGCTACGAGCAGTACTTC; CDR3: CASTAGTGGYEQYF
V: TRBV5-1; J: TRBJ2-7; D: .; size: many; DNA: TGCGCCAGCAGCTTGGAACGGAACTACGAGCAGTACTTC; CDR3: CASSLERNYEQYF
V: TRBV19; J: TRBJ2-7; D: TRBD2; size: .; DNA: TGTGCCAGTAGTATTGGCCGTAGCGGGACCACCTACGAGCAGTACTTC; CDR3: CASSIGRSGTTYEQYF
V: TRBV6-2/TRBV6-3; J: TRBJ2-2; D: .; size: many; DNA: TGTGCCAGCAAGGATGGAGGGGGCTCGGGCGGGGAGCTGTTTTTT; CDR3: CASKDGGGSGGELFF
V: TRBV11-2; J: TRBJ1-5; D: .; size: many; DNA: TGTGCCAGCAGCTTAGATGGCAGTAACAATCAGCCCCAGCATTTT; CDR3: CASSLDGSNNQPQHF
V: TRBV5-1; J: TRBJ2-5; D: .; size: many; DNA: TGCGCCAGCAGCTTGGTGGGGACCGGTGAGACCCAGTACTTC; CDR3: CASSLVGTGETQYF
V: TRBV30; J: TRBJ1-6; D: .; size: many; DNA: TGTGCCTGGAGTTCTACTCGGTATAATTCACCCCTCCACTTT; CDR3: CAWSSTRYNSPLHF
V: TRBV20-1; J: TRBJ2-7; D: TRBD2; size: many; DNA: TGCAGTGTAGCGGGAGGTACCTACGAGCAGTACTTC; CDR3: CSVAGGTYEQYF
V: TRBV27; J: TRBJ2-5; D: TRBD2; size: many; DNA: TGTGCCAGCAGTTTAGGACTAGCGGGAGAGACCCAGTACTTC; CDR3: CASSLGLAGETQYF
V: TRBV12-3/TRBV12-4; J: TRBJ2-7; D: .; size: many; DNA: TGTGCCAGCACCCGGGGGCGGCCCTCCTACGAGCAGTACTTC; CDR3: CASTRGRPSYEQYF
V: TRBV3-1; J: TRBJ1-3; D: .; size: many; DNA: TGTGCCAGCAGCCTCGATCCGCTACTCTCTGGAAACACCATATATTTT; CDR3: CASSLDPLLSGNTIYF
V: TRBV27; J: TRBJ1-1; D: TRBD1; size: many; DNA: TGTGCCAGCAGCCCACCCGGGACAGGGGTTTTATATACTGAAGCTTTCTTT; CDR3: CASSPPGTGVLYTEAFF
V: TRBV11-2; J: TRBJ2-7; D: TRBD2; size: many; DNA: TGTGCCAGCAGCTTAGATTGGAGCGGGATTACGTCCAACGAGCAGTACTTC; CDR3: CASSLDWSGITSNEQYF
V: TRBV14; J: TRBJ2-7; D: .; size: many; DNA: TGTGCCAGCAGCCAAGAACAAGGGATCCCCTACGAGCAGTACTTC; CDR3: CASSQEQGIPYEQYF
V: TRBV12-3/TRBV12-4; J: TRBJ1-5; D: TRBD1; size: .; DNA: TGTGCCAGCAGTCATGGACAGGGAAATCAGCCCCAGCATTTT; CDR3: CASSHGQGNQPQHF
V: TRBV20-1; J: TRBJ2-5; D: TRBD2; size: many; DNA: TGCAGTGCTCCCAGACTAGCGGGGGGGCCTGAGACCCAGTACTTC; CDR3: CSAPRLAGGPETQYF
V: TRBV6-1; J: TRBJ2-7; D: TRBD2; size: .; DNA: TGTGCCAGCAGTACGCAGACTAGCGGCTCCTACGAGCAGTACTTC; CDR3: CASSTQTSGSYEQYF